Listed here are 5 T cell receptor beta chains from one sample, sequenced in a study of shared clonotypes between healthy human individuals. Here immunoSEQ multiplex PCR was the method, and the copy in TCRdb shows in-frame clones only, minus some. The sample yields under 1,900,000 clones, just under 99% seen once. The sample consisted of naive CD4+ T cells sorted from blood. Sample subset: CD45RA+ positively selected. These receptors all stem from a young man in good health.

The DNA of the CDR3 is TGTGCCAGCAGCTTGGAAAGCGGAACCTACAATGAGCAGTTCTTC. Residues: CASSLESGTYNEQFF. The rearrangement links TRBV5-4 to TRBJ2-1; the D gene is possibly TRBD2 (5 bases). The CDR3 runs 15 residues. V lost 0 bases and J lost 2, with 9 bases in between. From germline, CDR1 is SGHNT and CDR2 YYREEE (reference sequence).

The CDR3 DNA follows: TGTGCCAGCAGCCTCAGGACAGGGGGAAACGAGCAGTACTTC. Protein product: CASSLRTGGNEQYF. V usage is TRBV7-3 and J usage is TRBJ2-7, with 10 bases aligning to TRBD1. The CDR3 consists of 14 residues. V shed 5 bases and J 5 bases; nucleotides not matched to a gene: 6. In germline, CDR1 is SGHTA, CDR2 FQGTGA.

The chain couples TRBV2 to TRBJ1-4; maybe TRBD1 (6 bases). Germline assignment: CDR1 SNHLY and CDR2 FYNNEI. The CDR3 is 15 amino acids. V was trimmed by 3 bases and J by 0 bases, leaving 8 bases between them. CDR3 sequence reads: CASSETGATNEKLFF. DNA for the CDR3: TGTGCCAGCAGTGAGACAGGTGCAACTAATGAAAAACTGTTTTTT. Full variable domain (missing parts from reference TRBV2 and TRBJ1-4): EPEVTQTPSHQVTQMGQEVILRCVPISNHLYFYWYRQILGQKVEFLVSFYNNEISEKSEIFDDQFSVERPDGSNFTLKIRSTKLEDSAMYFCASSETGATNEKLFFGSGTQLSVL.

The chain links TRBV2 to TRBJ2-7, with a tentative D call TRBD2 (5 bases). Trimming stripped 8 bases from V and 2 bases from J, with 10 bases between. The V gene's germline CDR1 is SNHLY and CDR2 FYNNEI. CDR3 length: 12 amino acids. This CDR3 is CASLRGTYEQYF. CDR3 in DNA: TGTGCCAGCCTACGGGGAACCTACGAGCAGTACTTC.

V gene TRBV19 combines with J gene TRBJ2-1; a weak D match, TRBD2 (6 bases). The CDR3 sequence is 15 residues long. The ends were cut back, 4 bases at V and 8 bases at J, with 18 bases in the middle. CDR1 and CDR2 (germline): LNHDA, SQIVND (reference sequence). Written as DNA, the CDR3 is TGTGCCAGTAGTAGCGGGGAGAGGTCGCTTTATGAGCAGTTCTTC. Translated: CASSSGERSLYEQFF. Full variable domain (missing parts from reference TRBV19 and TRBJ2-1): DGGITQSPKYLFRKEGQNVTLSCEQNLNHDAMYWYRQDPGQGLRLIYYSQIVNDFQKGDIAEGYSVSREKKESFPLTVTSAQKNPTAFYLCASSSGERSLYEQFFGPGTRLTVL.